This T cell receptor beta chain derives from a study of cytomegalovirus exposure and HLA in healthy donors. As for the study in general: Caucasian-associated ancestry cluster membership applied to 75% to 85% of some 400 genotyped donors. Broader study findings: Segments of the TCR beta V type were, in most cases, productive about 90% or about 30% of the time in an earlier analysis. CMV serostatus was the sole immune exposure data available.

For this clone: Its target is not known.

When sampled, the donors appeared nominally healthy, though they likely had unrecorded immune exposures. Germline CDR1 reads SGHDT; CDR2 reads YYEEEE. Trimming stripped 0 bases from V and 5 bases from J, with 17 bases between. This CDR3 has 16 amino acids. PCR was performed using 60 Vbeta and 13 Jbeta primers. TCRdb's copy holds only in-frame clones and misses some; the assay was immunoSEQ multiplex PCR. Of about 190,000 clones in the sample, about 86% were seen once. The chain carries TRBV5-6 and TRBJ2-5; TRBD1 might be the D (6 bases). Sequences were obtained from PBMCs. The sequence was obtained from a woman under 30 in good health and CMV-seropositive. The CDR3 sequence: CASSLVGAALGETQYF. In DNA, the CDR3 is TGTGCCAGCAGCTTGGTGGGGGCCGCCCTGGGGGAGACCCAGTACTTC. Supplemented by reference TRBV5-6 and TRBJ2-5, the full variable domain reads DAGVTQSPTHLIKTRGQQVTLRCSPKSGHDTVSWYQQALGQGPQFIFQYYEEEERQRGNFPDRFSGHQFPNYSSELNVNALLLGDSALYLCASSLVGAALGETQYFGPGTRLLVL.